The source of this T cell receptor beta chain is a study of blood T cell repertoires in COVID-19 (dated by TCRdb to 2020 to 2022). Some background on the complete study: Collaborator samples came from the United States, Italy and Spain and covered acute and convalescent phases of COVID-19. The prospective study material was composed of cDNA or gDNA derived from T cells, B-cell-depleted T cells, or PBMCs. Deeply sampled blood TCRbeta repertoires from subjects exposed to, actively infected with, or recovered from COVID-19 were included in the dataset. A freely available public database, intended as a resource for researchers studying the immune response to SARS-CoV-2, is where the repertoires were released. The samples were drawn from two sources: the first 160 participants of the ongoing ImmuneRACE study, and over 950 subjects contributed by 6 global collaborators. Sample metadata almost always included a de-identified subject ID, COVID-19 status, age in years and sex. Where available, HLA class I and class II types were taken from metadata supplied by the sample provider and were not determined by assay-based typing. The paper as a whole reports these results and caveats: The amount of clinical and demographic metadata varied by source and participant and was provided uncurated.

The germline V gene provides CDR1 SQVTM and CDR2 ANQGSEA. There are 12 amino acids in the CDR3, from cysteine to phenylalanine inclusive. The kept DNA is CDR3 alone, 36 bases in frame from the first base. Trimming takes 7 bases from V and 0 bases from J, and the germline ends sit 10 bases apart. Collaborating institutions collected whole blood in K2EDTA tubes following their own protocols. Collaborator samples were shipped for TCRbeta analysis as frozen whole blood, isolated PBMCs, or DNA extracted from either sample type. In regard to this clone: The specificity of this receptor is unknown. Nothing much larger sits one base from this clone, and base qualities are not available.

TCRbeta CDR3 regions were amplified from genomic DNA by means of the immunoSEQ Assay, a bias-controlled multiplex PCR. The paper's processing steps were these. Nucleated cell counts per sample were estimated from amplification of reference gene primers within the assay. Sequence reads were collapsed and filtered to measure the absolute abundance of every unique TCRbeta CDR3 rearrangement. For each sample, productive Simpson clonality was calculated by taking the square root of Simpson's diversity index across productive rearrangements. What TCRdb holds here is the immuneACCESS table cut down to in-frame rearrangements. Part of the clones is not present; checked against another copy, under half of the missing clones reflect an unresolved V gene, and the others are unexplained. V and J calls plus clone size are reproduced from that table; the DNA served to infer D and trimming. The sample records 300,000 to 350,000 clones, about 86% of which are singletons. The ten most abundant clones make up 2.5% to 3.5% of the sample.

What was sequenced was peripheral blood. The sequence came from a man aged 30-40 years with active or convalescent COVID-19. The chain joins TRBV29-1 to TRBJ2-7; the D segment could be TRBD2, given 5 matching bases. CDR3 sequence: CSARRNSYEQYF. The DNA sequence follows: TGCAGCGCCCGGAGGAACTCCTACGAGCAGTACTTC.